The source of this T cell receptor (beta chain) is a study of T cell responses to AZD1222 COVID-19 vaccine. Study-level results: White British donors predominated, females outnumbered males, and clonal diversity was possibly underestimated.

As concerns this clone: The antigen remains unidentified.

The assay was immunoSEQ multiplex PCR, and TCRdb's table has in-frame clones only and misses some. The sample holds approximately 150,000 clones, roughly nine tenths seen once. The CDR3 runs 12 residues. Trimming removed 5 bases from V and 2 bases from J, with 5 bases in between. From germline, CDR1 is MNHEY and CDR2 SVGEGT. V and J are TRBV6-2 or TRBV6-3 and TRBJ2-3; unclear D gene. The sequencing used peripheral blood, collected 28 days after the second AZD1222 dose. This TCR was sampled from an adult who received the AZD1222 COVID-19 vaccine. The DNA of the CDR3 is TGTGCCAGCAGTGATCCCACAGATACGCAGTATTTT. This translates into CASSDPTDTQYF.